Described below is a single T cell receptor (beta chain) sequence and its context. The antigen remains undetermined. The table came from immunoSEQ multiplex PCR; TCRdb's copy has only in-frame clones and leaves some out. The sample comprises 120,000 or so clones, 91% of which are singletons, and 5.4% rests with the top ten. These data belong to a study of T cell responses to AZD1222 COVID-19 vaccine. The wider study: The analysis combined second doses at about 4 or about 12 weeks. Findings and caveats of the study: The study sampled repertoires only after the peak T cell response.

The source material was peripheral blood, sampled on day 0 of AZD1222 vaccination. The TCR originated in an adult in good health.

The CDR3 loop is CASSELGLNSPLHF. The CDR3 bases are TGTGCCAGCAGTGAACTGGGGCTTAATTCACCCCTCCACTTT. This chain links TRBV2 with TRBJ1-6; D possibly corresponds to TRBD1 (5 bases). Trimming shortened V by 2 bases and J by 6 bases, and 8 bases separated the two germline ends. The CDR3 consists of 14 residues. Germline V gene sequence: CDR1 SNHLY, CDR2 FYNNEI.